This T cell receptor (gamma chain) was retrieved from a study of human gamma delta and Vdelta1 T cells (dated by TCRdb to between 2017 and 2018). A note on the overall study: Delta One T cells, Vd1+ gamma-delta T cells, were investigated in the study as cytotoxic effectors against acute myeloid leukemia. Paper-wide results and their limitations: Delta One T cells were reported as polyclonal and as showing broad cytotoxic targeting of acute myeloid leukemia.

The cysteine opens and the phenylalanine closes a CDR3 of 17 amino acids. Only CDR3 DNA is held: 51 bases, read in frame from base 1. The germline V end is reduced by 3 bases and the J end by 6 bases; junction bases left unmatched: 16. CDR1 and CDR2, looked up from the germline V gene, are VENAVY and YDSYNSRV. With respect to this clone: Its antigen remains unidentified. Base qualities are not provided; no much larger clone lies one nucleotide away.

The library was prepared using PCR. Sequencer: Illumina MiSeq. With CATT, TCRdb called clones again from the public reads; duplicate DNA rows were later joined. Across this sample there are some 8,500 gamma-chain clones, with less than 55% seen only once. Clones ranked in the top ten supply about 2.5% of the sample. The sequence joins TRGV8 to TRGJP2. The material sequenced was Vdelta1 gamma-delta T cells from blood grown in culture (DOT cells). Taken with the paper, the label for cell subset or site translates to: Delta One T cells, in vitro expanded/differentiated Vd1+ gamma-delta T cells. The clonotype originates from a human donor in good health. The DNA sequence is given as TGTGCCACCTGGGATTCCCATACCATAGACGGTGATTGGATCAAGACGTTT. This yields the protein CATWDSHTIDGDWIKTF.